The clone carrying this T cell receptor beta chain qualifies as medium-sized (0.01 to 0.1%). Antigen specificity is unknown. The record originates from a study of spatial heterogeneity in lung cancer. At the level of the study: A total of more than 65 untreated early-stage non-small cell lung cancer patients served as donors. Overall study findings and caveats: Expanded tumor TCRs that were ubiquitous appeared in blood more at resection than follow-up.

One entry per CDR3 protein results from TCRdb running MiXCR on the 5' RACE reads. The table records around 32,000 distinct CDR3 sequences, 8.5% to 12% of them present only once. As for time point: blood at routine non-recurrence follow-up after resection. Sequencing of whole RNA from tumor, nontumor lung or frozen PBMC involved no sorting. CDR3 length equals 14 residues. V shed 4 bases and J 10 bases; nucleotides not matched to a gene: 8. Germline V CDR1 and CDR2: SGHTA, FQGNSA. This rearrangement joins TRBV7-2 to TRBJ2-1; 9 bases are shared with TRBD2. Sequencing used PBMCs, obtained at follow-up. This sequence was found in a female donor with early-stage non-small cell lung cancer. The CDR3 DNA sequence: TGTGCCAGCAGCTCCCTGATAGCGGGGGAGGAGCAGTTCTTC. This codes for CASSSLIAGEEQFF.